These 14 T cell receptor beta chains originate from one sample sequenced in a study of cytomegalovirus exposure and HLA in healthy donors. The PCR made use of 60 Vbeta and 13 Jbeta primers. Data came from immunoSEQ multiplex PCR; TCRdb stores just in-frame clones and leaves some out. This table has about 120,000 clones, 70% to 80% appearing once. The sequencing input was PBMCs. The receptor set was obtained from a man aged 35 to 55 in good health and CMV-seropositive.

This clone came up once. J is TRBJ1-1 and V is TRBV11-2; 7 bases are shared with TRBD1. Per the germline V gene, CDR1 is SGHAT and CDR2 is FQNNGV. This CDR3 comprises 15 residues. The junction had 8 bases not matched to a gene; V was cut back by 3 bases and J by 4 bases. CDR3 nucleotides: TGTGCCAGCAGCTTTTCGACAGGGCAGGGCACTGAAGCTTTCTTT. Residues: CASSFSTGQGTEAFF. Full variable domain (outside the CDR3, taken from reference TRBV11-2 and TRBJ1-1): EAGVAQSPRYKIIEKRQSVAFWCNPISGHATLYWYQQILGQGPKLLIQFQNNGVVDDSQLPKDRFSAERLKGVDSTLKIQPAKLEDSAVYLCASSFSTGQGTEAFFGQGTRLTVV.

This chain links TRBV30 with TRBJ1-1, with a tentative D call TRBD1 (5 bases). Germline CDR1 is GTSNPN and CDR2 is SVGIG (reference sequence). Trimming removed 2 bases at V and 4 bases at J, with 14 bases between. This CDR3 is built from 14 residues. CDR3 sequence: CAWSPMRGGTEAFF. The CDR3 coding sequence is TGTGCCTGGAGTCCCATGCGGGGGGGCACTGAAGCTTTCTTT.

The rearrangement uses TRBV10-2 and TRBJ1-2; D unresolved. The CDR3 extends over 14 amino acids. Germline assignment: CDR1 WSHSY and CDR2 SAAADI. V was clipped by 3 bases and J by 2 bases, with 10 bases between them. CDR3: CASSDSLTNYGYTF. As DNA, the CDR3 is TGCGCCAGCAGTGACAGTCTGACAAACTATGGCTACACCTTC.

The chain employs TRBV7-8 and TRBJ2-2, with 13 nucleotides matching TRBD2. The germline gives CDR1 SGHVS, CDR2 FQNEAQ. The V and J ends lost 3 bases and 2 bases, in that order; junction bases with no gene match: 6. The CDR3 is 18 amino acids. The CDR3 is CASSFPRTSGGNTGELFF. CDR3 nucleotide sequence: TGTGCCAGCAGCTTTCCCCGGACTAGCGGGGGTAACACCGGGGAGCTGTTTTTT.

This chain links TRBV7-9 with TRBJ1-2; 9 bases fit TRBD1. After removal of 6 bases from V and 4 bases from J, the junction contained 15 bases not matched to a gene. The germline CDR1 and CDR2 sequences are SEHNR and FQNEAQ (reference sequence). This CDR3 contains 17 residues. The CDR3 bases are TGTGCCAGCAGACCTCCGGAGGGACAGGGAGGATCCTATGGCTACACCTTC. Amino acid sequence: CASRPPEGQGGSYGYTF.

This sequence joins TRBV28 and TRBJ1-5; D remains unclear. This CDR3 comprises 13 residues. Per the germline V gene, CDR1 is MDHEN and CDR2 is SYDVKM. The V end was cut by 8 bases, the J end by 9 bases, with 17 bases between. CDR3 bases: TGTGCCAGCTGGGCAGATCCCGCCGGGCCCCAGCATTTT. Translation gives CASWADPAGPQHF.

V usage is TRBV27 and J usage is TRBJ1-6; 7 bases fit TRBD1. The CDR3 sequence is 16 residues long. J lost 10 bases, V lost 5 bases, and 14 bases had no gene match. Germline CDR1 is MNHEY and CDR2 is SMNVEV (reference sequence). This CDR3 is CASSPPGGFIQSPLHF. CDR3 nucleotide sequence: TGTGCCAGCAGTCCCCCAGGGGGGTTCATTCAATCACCCCTCCACTTT.

The V and J genes are TRBV6-1 and TRBJ1-4; 8 nucleotides line up with TRBD1. V lost 4 bases and J lost 0; bases outside the gene matches: 13. Germline V gene lookup returns CDR1 MNHNS and CDR2 SASEGT. The CDR3 has 19 amino acids. The CDR3 loop is CASSGVSPGTGSTNEKLFF. DNA for the CDR3: TGTGCCAGCAGTGGGGTCTCGCCCGGGACAGGATCAACTAATGAAAAACTGTTTTTT.

The V and J genes are TRBV7-2 and TRBJ2-3; no reliable D call. The V gene's germline CDR1 is SGHTA and CDR2 FQGNSA. Trimming took off 4 bases at V and 3 bases at J, with 11 bases between the two ends. The CDR3 spans 14 residues. CDR3 sequence reads: CASSSFRRTDTQYF. The CDR3 nucleotides are TGTGCCAGCAGCTCCTTCCGGCGGACAGATACGCAGTATTTT.

This rearrangement joins TRBV6-1 to TRBJ2-5; a possible D gene is TRBD1 (6 bases). Germline V lookup: CDR1 MNHNS, CDR2 SASEGT. V lost 6 bases and J lost 2, with 13 bases in between. There are 14 residues in the CDR3. In DNA, the CDR3 is TGTGCCAGCAGACGCCGACAGGAACAAGAGACCCAGTACTTC. Protein: CASRRRQEQETQYF.

This clone was seen a single time. The chain links TRBV5-1 to TRBJ2-2, with 9 bases matching TRBD2. Per germline, CDR1 SGHRS and CDR2 YFSETQ. The CDR3 loop spans 15 amino acids. Trimming removed 4 bases from V and 3 bases from J; junction bases left unmatched: 4. DNA of the CDR3: TGCGCCAGCAGCCCGGGACTAGCTTACACCGGGGAGCTGTTTTTT. Amino acid sequence: CASSPGLAYTGELFF. The variable domain in full, completed from reference TRBV5-1 and TRBJ2-2, reads KAGVTQTPRYLIKTRGQQVTLSCSPISGHRSVSWYQQTPGQGLQFLFEYFSETQRNKGNFPGRFSGRQFSNSRSEMNVSTLELGDSALYLCASSPGLAYTGELFFGEGSRLTVL.

The sample holds one count of this clone. The chain carries TRBV11-2 and TRBJ2-5, with 9 bases matching TRBD1. The CDR3 is 14 residues long. CDR1 and CDR2 (germline): SGHAT, FQNNGV. The V gene end was trimmed by 4 bases and the J gene end by 4 bases; junction bases not matched to a gene: 4. The CDR3 region has the DNA TGTGCCAGCAGCTGGGGGACAGGGAGAGAGACCCAGTACTTC. It specifies CASSWGTGRETQYF.

Only a few counts were recorded for this clone. The rearrangement uses TRBV28 and TRBJ1-5; maybe TRBD1 (6 bases). Trimming removed 8 bases at V and 4 bases at J, with 15 bases between. CDR3 length: 14 residues. Germline V lookup: CDR1 MDHEN, CDR2 SYDVKM. Here the CDR3 reads CASAPPGQNQPQHF. CDR3 nucleotides: TGTGCCAGCGCCCCCCCGGGACAAAATCAGCCCCAGCATTTT.

The gene calls are TRBV19 and TRBJ2-2; 7 bases are shared with TRBD2. J was trimmed by 0 bases and V by 8 bases; bases with no gene match: 3. Germline V gene lookup returns CDR1 LNHDA and CDR2 SQIVND (reference sequence). CDR3 length: 14 residues. CDR3 region: CASLGRSNTGELFF. The CDR3 bases are TGTGCCAGTCTCGGGAGGTCGAACACCGGGGAGCTGTTTTTT.